The rows below give T cell receptor beta chains drawn from one sample of a study of shared clonotypes between healthy human individuals. Generated by immunoSEQ multiplex PCR, the TCRdb table keeps only in-frame clones and is missing some. The repertoire has 70,000 to 95,000 clones, about 65% of them found once; the top ten carry around 52%. Material: memory CD8+ T cells sorted from blood. The receptor source for this set is a man aged 25 to 40 in good health. CDR3s include the opening cysteine and the closing phenylalanine or tryptophan. The D gene is left open where the match is weak. Size tells how often a clone was seen (once, few, many) or the class of an expanded clone, and some rows leave it out.

12	-	-	TRBJ2-7	TRBV4-2	TGTGCCAGCAGCCAAGAAGGAACCGAGCAGTACTTC	CASSQEGTEQYF
14	-	-	TRBJ2-2	TRBV5-5	TGTGCCAGCAGCCGGTGGGAGAACACCGGGGAGCTGTTTTTT	CASSRWENTGELFF
14	few	TRBD1	TRBJ1-2	TRBV13	TGTGCCAGCAGCTTTTGGGACAGGATCTATGGCTACACCTTC	CASSFWDRIYGYTF
19	once	-	TRBJ2-2	TRBV7-8	TGTGCCAGCAGCTTGGAGGGACGGGCTAGAGGGTGGGGGACCGGGGAGCTGTTTTTT	CASSLEGRARGWGTGELFF
13	once	TRBD2	TRBJ2-3	TRBV6-4	TGTGCCAGCAGTCGCCGGGAGGGGGATACGCAGTATTTT	CASSRREGDTQYF
15	once	-	TRBJ2-7	TRBV28	TGTGCCAGCAGTTCCTTCTCAGGAACATCCTACGAGCAGTACTTC	CASSSFSGTSYEQYF
14	once	TRBD1	TRBJ1-4	TRBV18	TGTGCCAGCTCGAGGAGACAGGGGGGTGAAAAACTGTTTTTT	CASSRRQGGEKLFF
14	-	-	TRBJ1-4	TRBV2	TGTGCCAGCCTGCCGGCAGTCGTCTCCGAAAAACTGTTTTTT	CASLPAVVSEKLFF
15	-	-	TRBJ1-5	TRBV21-1	TGTGCCAGCAGTTCTCCGTTATGGCATCATCAGCCCCAGCATTTT	CASSSPLWHHQPQHF
14	few	-	TRBJ2-6	TRBV27	TGTGCCAGCAGTTTAACGAGTGGGGCCAACGTCCTGACTTTC	CASSLTSGANVLTF
15	-	-	TRBJ1-1	TRBV10-1	TGCGCCAGCAGTGAAGTCTTTGGCCCAGGAGCTGAAGCTTTCTTT	CASSEVFGPGAEAFF
16	-	-	TRBJ2-5	TRBV19	TGTGCCAGTAGTATGGGCCGAACCTTGTACCAAGAGACCCAGTACTTC	CASSMGRTLYQETQYF
15	-	TRBD2	TRBJ2-7	TRBV2	TGTGCCAGCAGGGAACTAGCGGTAGAAACCTACGAGCAGTACTTC	CASRELAVETYEQYF
13	-	-	TRBJ2-7	TRBV28	TGTGCCAGCAGTCCCCCACGAGTTCAAGAGCAGTACTTC	CASSPPRVQEQYF
14	few	TRBD2	TRBJ2-4	TRBV11-2	TGTGCCAGCAGCCCATACCGGGGGGAAAACATTCAGTACTTC	CASSPYRGENIQYF
16	-	-	TRBJ1-4	TRBV27	TGTGCCAGCAGTCCACGGCCAGGTGCAACTAATGAAAAACTGTTTTTT	CASSPRPGATNEKLFF
16	once	-	TRBJ2-7	TRBV27	TGTGCCAGCAGTCCCATCCCGGGGGCTTCGGACTACGAGCAGTACTTC	CASSPIPGASDYEQYF
12	once	-	TRBJ1-1	TRBV5-4	TGTGCCAGCAGCTTGGGTCAGGGGAAAGCTTTCTTT	CASSLGQGKAFF
17	-	-	TRBJ2-1	TRBV5-4	TGTGCCAGCAGCTTGGAAGTAGGTGGGCTGGGGATCAATGAGCAGTTCTTC	CASSLEVGGLGINEQFF
15	-	-	TRBJ1-5	TRBV4-3	TGCGCCAGCAGCCAAGAAGCGGCAGGCAGTCAGCCCCAGCATTTT	CASSQEAAGSQPQHF
12	-	-	TRBJ2-3	TRBV2	TGTGCCAGCAGTGAAGGTGCAGATACGCAGTATTTT	CASSEGADTQYF
14	-	-	TRBJ2-7	TRBV29-1	TGCAGCGTCGGCTCAGGGACCCTAAGCTACGAGCAGTACTTC	CSVGSGTLSYEQYF
15	once	-	TRBJ2-1	TRBV13	TGTGCCAGCAGCCTGGGGGCTAGCGGCTACAATGAGCAGTTCTTC	CASSLGASGYNEQFF
14	-	-	TRBJ2-2	TRBV7-8	TGTGCCAGCAGCTTATCGGGGTCAGCCGGGGAGCTGTTTTTT	CASSLSGSAGELFF
16	-	TRBD2	TRBJ2-1	TRBV29-1	TGCGGCGCCGAGGTCTGGACTAGCGGGAGTGGGAATGAGCAGTTCTTC	CGAEVWTSGSGNEQFF
14	few	TRBD2	TRBJ2-5	TRBV14	TGTGCCAGCAGCCAACTAGCGGGAAGGGAGACCCAGTACTTC	CASSQLAGRETQYF
13	few	-	TRBJ2-5	TRBV29-1	TGCAGCGTTACCCCCTTGGCTAGGGAGACCCAGTACTTC	CSVTPLARETQYF
16	-	TRBD2	TRBJ2-2	TRBV7-8	TGTGCCAGCAGCTTAGTGACTAGCGGGAGTTCCTGGGAGCTGTTTTTT	CASSLVTSGSSWELFF
15	-	TRBD1	TRBJ2-7	TRBV6-5	TGTGCCAGCAGACCCAGATCCGGGACAGCAAATAATCGGTACTTC	CASRPRSGTANNRYF
19	-	TRBD2	TRBJ2-5	TRBV2	TGTGCCAGCAGTGAAGCGTCGGAACTAGCGGGAGGCAACCAAGAGACCCAGTACTTC	CASSEASELAGGNQETQYF
15	once	-	TRBJ2-3	TRBV7-6	TGTGCCAGCAGCTTAACCGGGACGGATACAGATACGCAGTATTTT	CASSLTGTDTDTQYF
13	-	-	TRBJ2-2	TRBV6-1	TGTGCCAGCCTAGGGACGAACACCGGGGAGCTGTTTTTT	CASLGTNTGELFF
16	-	-	TRBJ2-3	TRBV28	TGTGCCAGCAGTTTGGCTAGCGAGAAGAGCACAGATACGCAGTATTTT	CASSLASEKSTDTQYF
18	once	TRBD2	TRBJ2-3	TRBV19	TGTGCCAGTAGTATTCGGGTTTGGGCTAGCGGGAGATCAGATACGCAGTATTTT	CASSIRVWASGRSDTQYF
12	-	TRBD2	TRBJ2-7	TRBV28	TGTGCCAGTAGCGGGAGTACCTACGAGCAGTACTTC	CASSGSTYEQYF
14	-	TRBD1	TRBJ2-3	TRBV7-2	TGTGCCAGCAGCCATTTGGACAGGGGGGATACGCAGTATTTT	CASSHLDRGDTQYF
16	many	TRBD1	TRBJ2-5	TRBV5-1	TGCGCCAGCAGCTTGGAGACCGCAGGGGGACGGGAGACCCAGTACTTC	CASSLETAGGRETQYF
13	-	-	TRBJ2-5	TRBV25-1	TGTGCCAGCAGTGGGGATGGCCAAGAGACCCAGTACTTC	CASSGDGQETQYF
15	-	-	TRBJ2-7	TRBV18	TGTGCCAGCTCACCGACACAGGACACGGGCTACGAGCAGTACTTC	CASSPTQDTGYEQYF
12	-	-	TRBJ2-1	TRBV7-9	TGTGCCAGCACCGATACTTACAATGAGCAGTTCTTC	CASTDTYNEQFF
16	few	TRBD2	TRBJ2-2	TRBV10-2	TGCGCCAGCACCGAGTCGAGGGAGGGGAGCACCGGGGAGCTGTTTTTT	CASTESREGSTGELFF
12	-	-	TRBJ1-1	TRBV15	TGTGCCACCAGCAGAGAGAAAAGTAGGGCTTTCTTT	CATSREKSRAFF
13	few	-	TRBJ2-6	TRBV25-1	TGTGCCAGCAGCGCCGATGGGGCCAACGTCCTGACTTTC	CASSADGANVLTF
16	-	-	TRBJ2-3	TRBV9	TGTGCCAGCAGCATATCAACAGGGTTTGGCACAGATACGCAGTATTTT	CASSISTGFGTDTQYF
16	-	TRBD1	TRBJ2-5	TRBV5-1	TGCGCCAGCAGCTTGGAGACAGGGGGTTCGTTTGAGACCCAGTACTTC	CASSLETGGSFETQYF
14	-	TRBD2	TRBJ2-1	TRBV7-9	TGTGCCAGCCGGGCGGGAGGGGCCTACAATGAGCAGTTCTTC	CASRAGGAYNEQFF
16	once	-	TRBJ2-7	TRBV7-9	TGTGCCAGCAGTGTTGTGGGGGGAGACGGGAGTGGCGAGCAGTACTTC	CASSVVGGDGSGEQYF
14	-	-	TRBJ2-3	TRBV5-1	TGCGCCAGCAGCTTGGATGCGGGCGCAGATACGCAGTATTTT	CASSLDAGADTQYF
13	-	-	TRBJ2-7	TRBV6-1	TGTGCCAGCAGGGCCTCAGGGTCCCACGAGCAGTACTTC	CASRASGSHEQYF
16	many	TRBD2	TRBJ2-3	TRBV7-8	TGTGCCAGCAGCATCCATAGCGGGTGGAGCACAGATACGCAGTATTTT	CASSIHSGWSTDTQYF